These 18 T cell receptor beta chains share one sample of origin, sequenced in a study of blood T cell repertoires in COVID-19. TCRdb's copy holds only in-frame clones and misses some; the assay was immunoSEQ multiplex PCR. The table includes about 150,000 clones, nearly 80% detected once. Material for sequencing was peripheral blood. The receptor source for this set is a man at least 80 years old with acute or convalescent COVID-19.

The rearrangement uses TRBV2 and TRBJ1-5; 7 nucleotides match TRBD1. The CDR3 totals 15 residues. V trimming: 4 bases; J trimming: 1 base; junction bases outside the gene matches: 4. Germline CDR1 is SNHLY and CDR2 is FYNNEI. CDR3 DNA sequence: TGTGCCAGCAGTGGGACAGGAGCCAGCAATCAGCCCCAGCATTTT. It codes for CASSGTGASNQPQHF.

V gene TRBV10-3 combines with J gene TRBJ1-2, with 7 bases fitting TRBD1. The V and J ends lost 3 bases and 0 bases, in that order; junction bases with no gene match: 10. There are 17 residues in the CDR3. The germline V gene has CDR1 ENHRY and CDR2 SYGVKD. In nucleotides, the CDR3 is TGTGCCATCAGTGACCTGACTAACAGGGGCGCTAACTATGGCTACACCTTC. It translates to CAISDLTNRGANYGYTF.

This clone was detected only once. J is TRBJ1-1 and V is TRBV7-2; D gene uncertain. Trimming pared 1 base from V and 2 bases from J, leaving 11 bases between. This CDR3 has 15 residues. The germline V gene has CDR1 SGHTA and CDR2 FQGNSA. For the CDR3, the DNA is TGTGCCAGCAGCTTAGTTGCGGTCCTTAACACTGAAGCTTTCTTT. The encoded protein is CASSLVAVLNTEAFF.

The rearrangement joins TRBV7-8 to TRBJ2-2; no definite D call. Per germline, CDR1 SGHVS and CDR2 FQNEAQ. V was shortened by 5 bases and J by 7 bases, with 11 bases between the two germline ends. This CDR3 has 13 amino acids. Here the CDR3 reads CASSPVRGGELFF. The CDR3 DNA reads TGTGCCAGCAGCCCAGTAAGAGGCGGGGAGCTGTTTTTT.

The chain is built from TRBV19 and TRBJ2-1, with 8 bases that match TRBD2. Germline lookup yields CDR1 LNHDA and CDR2 SQIVND (reference sequence). This CDR3 spans 19 amino acids. V gave up 2 bases and J gave up 0 bases; unmatched junction bases: 12. CDR3 sequence (DNA): TGTGCCAGTAGTATATCGGCGGGGGGCCCCTCAAGCTCCTACAATGAGCAGTTCTTC. Amino acids: CASSISAGGPSSSYNEQFF.

The rearrangement joins TRBV7-9 to TRBJ2-1, with D uncertain. Trimming removed 2 bases from V and 2 bases from J, with 13 bases in between. The CDR3 covers 16 residues. Per germline, CDR1 SEHNR and CDR2 FQNEAQ (reference sequence). As DNA, the CDR3 is TGTGCCAGCAGCTTAAGTCTCGGTACAGCCTACAATGAGCAGTTCTTC. This codes for CASSLSLGTAYNEQFF.

The chain combines TRBV30 with TRBJ1-1; D is perhaps TRBD1 (5 bases). The ends were cut back, 8 bases at V and 4 bases at J, with 14 bases in the middle. This CDR3 has 12 residues. Germline V gives CDR1 GTSNPN, CDR2 SVGIG (reference sequence). The CDR3 loop is CAEKEGPTEAFF. The CDR3 bases are TGTGCCGAAAAGGAGGGGCCCACTGAAGCTTTCTTT.

The genes are TRBV30 and TRBJ1-2; no clear D gene. The germline CDR1 and CDR2 sequences are GTSNPN and SVGIG (reference sequence). This CDR3 is built from 15 residues. Trimming took off 0 bases at V and 4 bases at J, with 15 bases between the two ends. The CDR3 loop reads CAWSVHPNSRYGYTF. CDR3 nucleotide sequence: TGTGCCTGGAGTGTTCATCCAAACAGTCGCTATGGCTACACCTTC.

This chain joins TRBV5-6 and TRBJ1-2; 8 bases line up with TRBD1. This CDR3 has 13 residues. Germline loops: CDR1 SGHDT, CDR2 YYEEEE. V trimming: 0 bases; J trimming: 8 bases; junction bases outside the gene matches: 3. Here the CDR3 reads CASSLGRGRGYTF. The CDR3 coding sequence is TGTGCCAGCAGCTTGGGCAGGGGGCGGGGCTACACCTTC.

The V and J genes are TRBV5-1 and TRBJ2-4; D is perhaps TRBD2 (6 bases). The CDR3 is made up of 13 amino acids. V gave up 4 bases and J gave up 6 bases, with 11 bases separating them. The germline V gene has CDR1 SGHRS and CDR2 YFSETQ. The CDR3 spells CASSAPGLNIQYF. The CDR3 DNA sequence: TGCGCCAGCAGCGCTCCGGGACTAAACATTCAGTACTTC.

The V call is TRBV24-1, the J call TRBJ2-1; 10 nucleotides agree with TRBD1. From germline, CDR1 is KGHDR and CDR2 SFDVKD. The CDR3 extends over 16 amino acids. The V segment lost 4 bases and the J segment 10 bases; nucleotides outside the gene matches: 12. The CDR3 sequence is CATSDTMTADRGEQFF. Written as DNA, the CDR3 is TGTGCCACCAGTGACACCATGACCGCGGACAGGGGGGAGCAGTTCTTC.

This clone was observed a single time. The chain carries TRBV10-2 and TRBJ1-1; D might be TRBD1 (6 bases). This CDR3 is 18 amino acids long. Germline values: CDR1 WSHSY, CDR2 SAAADI. Trimming left V 1 base short and J 5 bases short, with 23 bases between. CDR3 amino acids: CASSELFGSGGGFTEAFF. CDR3 coding DNA: TGCGCCAGCAGTGAGTTGTTCGGATCGGGGGGCGGGTTTACTGAAGCTTTCTTT.

The chain has TRBV15 and TRBJ2-1; 9 nucleotides match TRBD1. This CDR3 has 15 amino acids. Per the germline V gene, CDR1 is LNHNV and CDR2 is YYDKDF (reference sequence). J was trimmed by 8 bases and V by 1 base; bases with no gene match: 6. The CDR3 loop reads CATSRVRDRADEQFF. The DNA of the CDR3 is TGTGCCACCAGCAGAGTTAGGGACAGGGCCGATGAGCAGTTCTTC.

This clone showed up just a few times. The chain has TRBV6-1 and TRBJ1-3; D remains unclear. The germline gives CDR1 MNHNS, CDR2 SASEGT. The CDR3 is 12 residues long. Deletions cut 6 bases from V and 3 bases from J, with 6 bases between. Written as DNA, the CDR3 is TGTGCCAGCAGCCCCATTGGAAACACCATATATTTT. Translating gives CASSPIGNTIYF.

J is TRBJ2-5 and V is TRBV5-1; TRBD2 might be the D (6 bases). V was trimmed by 6 bases and J by 2 bases, leaving 17 bases between them. The CDR3 contains 15 residues. CDR1 and CDR2 (germline): SGHRS, YFSETQ. CDR3 region: CASTLRPGVQETQYF. Written as DNA, the CDR3 is TGCGCCAGCACACTAAGGCCGGGGGTTCAAGAGACCCAGTACTTC. Full variable domain (remainder filled in from reference TRBV5-1 and TRBJ2-5): KAGVTQTPRYLIKTRGQQVTLSCSPISGHRSVSWYQQTPGQGLQFLFEYFSETQRNKGNFPGRFSGRQFSNSRSEMNVSTLELGDSALYLCASTLRPGVQETQYFGPGTRLLVL.

The genes are TRBV7-2 and TRBJ2-1, with 10 bases matching TRBD2. The length of the CDR3 is 14 residues. V lost 3 bases to trimming and J lost 7 bases; unmatched junction nucleotides: 3. Per the germline V gene, CDR1 is SGHTA and CDR2 is FQGNSA. Here the CDR3 reads CASSFTSGVNEQFF. CDR3 nucleotide sequence: TGTGCCAGCAGCTTCACTAGCGGGGTTAATGAGCAGTTCTTC.

The chain joins TRBV5-4 to TRBJ1-5; TRBD1 matches 8 bases. V gave up 0 bases and J gave up 0 bases; unmatched junction bases: 2. Per germline, CDR1 SGHNT and CDR2 YYREEE (reference sequence). This CDR3 spans 16 amino acids. The CDR3 sequence: CASSLGGQDSNQPQHF. The CDR3 DNA reads as TGTGCCAGCAGCTTGGGGGGACAGGATAGCAATCAGCCCCAGCATTTT.

The genes are TRBV15 and TRBJ1-6, with a weak D call TRBD1 (5 bases). Trimming took off 0 bases at V and 13 bases at J, with 10 bases between the two ends. The CDR3 is made up of 13 amino acids. Germline V gene lookup returns CDR1 LNHNV and CDR2 YYDKDF (reference sequence). As DNA, the CDR3 is TGTGCCACCAGCAGAGATCGGGGGGTCCCCCTCCACTTT. It codes for CATSRDRGVPLHF.